One and the same sample provided the 2 T cell receptor beta chains below, sequenced in a study of T cell responses to AZD1222 COVID-19 vaccine. Produced via immunoSEQ multiplex PCR; TCRdb's table is partial and in-frame only. Among 95,000 to 150,000 clones, around 83% were seen once, and the ten largest hold approximately 4.7%. This specimen consisted of peripheral blood, obtained 28 days after the second AZD1222 dose. These receptors were collected from an adult who received the AZD1222 COVID-19 vaccine.

The chain links TRBV19 to TRBJ2-4; D gene unclear. Germline CDR1 is LNHDA and CDR2 is SQIVND (reference sequence). The V end was cut by 5 bases, the J end by 6 bases, with 11 bases between. The CDR3 has 13 residues. CDR3 protein: CASSGVSGNIQYF. The CDR3 DNA follows: TGTGCCAGTAGTGGGGTCAGTGGAAACATTCAGTACTTC.

The table lists this clone with a count of one. The chain combines TRBV19 with TRBJ2-2; the match to TRBD1 covers 8 bases. The CDR3 runs 15 residues. V was clipped by 7 bases and J by 4 bases; unmatched bases: 8. CDR1 is LNHDA and CDR2 is SQIVND in the germline V gene (reference sequence). The DNA of the CDR3 is TGTGCCAGTAACCCTACAGGGACAGGCACCGGGGAGCTGTTTTTT. This codes for CASNPTGTGTGELFF.